This TCR beta chain was identified in a study of technical replicates of blood from several donors. Some clones are missing from TCRdb's copy, which holds only in-frame ones; the method was immunoSEQ multiplex PCR. The sample lists more than 9,000 clones; roughly 94% were seen once. This CDR3 is built from 13 residues. V was clipped by 1 base and J by 3 bases, with 6 bases between them. Germline V gives CDR1 SEHNR, CDR2 FQNEAQ (reference sequence). The chain couples TRBV7-9 to TRBJ1-1; D gene ambiguous. This receptor was identified in a human donor in good health. The sequenced sample was PBMCs. The DNA for the CDR3 is TGTGCCAGCAGCTTAGACGGGGACACTGAAGCTTTCTTT. The encoded protein is CASSLDGDTEAFF.